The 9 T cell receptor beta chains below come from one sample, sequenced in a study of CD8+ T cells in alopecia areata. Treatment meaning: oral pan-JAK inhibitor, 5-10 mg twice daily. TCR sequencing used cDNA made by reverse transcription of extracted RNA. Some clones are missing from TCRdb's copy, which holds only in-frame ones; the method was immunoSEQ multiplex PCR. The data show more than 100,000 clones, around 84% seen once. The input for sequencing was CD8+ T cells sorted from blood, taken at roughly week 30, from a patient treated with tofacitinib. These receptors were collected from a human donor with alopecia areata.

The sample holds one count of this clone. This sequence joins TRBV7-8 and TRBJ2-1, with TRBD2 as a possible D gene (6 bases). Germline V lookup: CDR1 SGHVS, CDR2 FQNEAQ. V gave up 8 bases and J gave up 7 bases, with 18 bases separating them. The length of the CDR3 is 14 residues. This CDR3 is CASDPQPEGNEQFF. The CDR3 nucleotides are TGTGCCAGCGACCCTCAGCCGGAGGGTAATGAGCAGTTCTTC.

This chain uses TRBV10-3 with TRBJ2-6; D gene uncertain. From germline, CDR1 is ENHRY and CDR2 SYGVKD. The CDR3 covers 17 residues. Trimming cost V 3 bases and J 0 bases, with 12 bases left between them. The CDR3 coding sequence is TGTGCCATCAGTGAAGATAAAGGTTTCTCTGGGGCCAACGTCCTGACTTTC. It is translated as CAISEDKGFSGANVLTF.

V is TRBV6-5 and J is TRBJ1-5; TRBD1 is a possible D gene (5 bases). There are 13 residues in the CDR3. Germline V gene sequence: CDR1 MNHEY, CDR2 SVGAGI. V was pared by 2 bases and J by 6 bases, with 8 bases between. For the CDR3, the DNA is TGTGCCAGCAGTTACGGGGCTTCTCAGCCCCAGCATTTT. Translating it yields CASSYGASQPQHF.

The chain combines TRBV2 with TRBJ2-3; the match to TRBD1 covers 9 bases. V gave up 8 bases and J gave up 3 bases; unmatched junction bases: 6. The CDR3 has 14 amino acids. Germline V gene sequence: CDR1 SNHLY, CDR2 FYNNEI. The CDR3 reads CASEGGQGTDTQYF. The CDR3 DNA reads TGTGCCAGCGAAGGGGGACAGGGAACAGATACGCAGTATTTT.

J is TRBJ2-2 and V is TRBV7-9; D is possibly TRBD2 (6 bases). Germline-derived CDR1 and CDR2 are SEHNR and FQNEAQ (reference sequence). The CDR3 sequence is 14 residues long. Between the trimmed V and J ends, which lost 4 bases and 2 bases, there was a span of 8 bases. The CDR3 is CASSSGLNTGELFF. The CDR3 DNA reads TGTGCCAGCAGCTCGGGACTTAACACCGGGGAGCTGTTTTTT.

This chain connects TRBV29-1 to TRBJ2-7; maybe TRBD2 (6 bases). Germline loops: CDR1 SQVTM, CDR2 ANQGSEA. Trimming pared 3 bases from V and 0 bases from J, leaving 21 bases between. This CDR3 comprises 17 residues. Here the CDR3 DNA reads TGCAGCGTTGAGTTCTGGGGGGAGGACAAGGGCTCCTACGAGCAGTACTTC. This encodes CSVEFWGEDKGSYEQYF.

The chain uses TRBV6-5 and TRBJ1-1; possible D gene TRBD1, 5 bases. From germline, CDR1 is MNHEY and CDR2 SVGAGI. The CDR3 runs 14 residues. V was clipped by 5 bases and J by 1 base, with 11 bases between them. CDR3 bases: TGTGCCAGCAGTATCGGGACGGGGAACACTGAAGCTTTCTTT. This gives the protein CASSIGTGNTEAFF.

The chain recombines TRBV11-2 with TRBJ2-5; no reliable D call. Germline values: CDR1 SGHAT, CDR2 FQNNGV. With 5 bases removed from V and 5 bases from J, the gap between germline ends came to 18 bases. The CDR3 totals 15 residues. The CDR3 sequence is CASSGPVRVEETQYF. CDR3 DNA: TGTGCCAGCAGCGGCCCAGTTCGGGTCGAGGAGACCCAGTACTTC.

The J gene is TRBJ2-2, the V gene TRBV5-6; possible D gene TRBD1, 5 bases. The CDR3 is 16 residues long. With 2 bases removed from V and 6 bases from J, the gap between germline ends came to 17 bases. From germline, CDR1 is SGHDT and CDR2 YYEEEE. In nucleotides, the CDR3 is TGTGCCAGCAGCTTCCAGGGTGACATATACGCCGGGGAGCTGTTTTTT. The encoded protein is CASSFQGDIYAGELFF.